These 24 T cell receptor beta chains originate from one sample sequenced in a study of cytomegalovirus exposure and HLA in healthy donors. 60 Vbeta and 13 Jbeta primers were used in PCR. Profiled with immunoSEQ multiplex PCR; TCRdb holds only in-frame clones, not every one. The table includes about 30,000 clones, approximately 87% detected once. Material: PBMCs. The receptors were sampled from a boy aged 5 to 17 in good health and CMV-seronegative.

The sample holds one count of this clone. This rearrangement joins TRBV28 to TRBJ1-5; D is possibly TRBD1 (6 bases). The CDR3 spans 14 residues. V lost 1 base and J lost 11, with 15 bases in between. Germline values: CDR1 MDHEN, CDR2 SYDVKM. CDR3 amino acids: CASSLSQGIRSQHF. As DNA, the CDR3 is TGTGCCAGCAGTTTATCACAGGGAATTCGATCCCAGCATTTT.

This chain links TRBV7-6 with TRBJ2-7; 9 positions agree with TRBD1. The CDR3 consists of 15 residues. J gave up 2 bases and V 5 bases, and 7 bases lay outside the gene matches. Germline assignment: CDR1 SGHVS and CDR2 FNYEAQ. CDR3 in amino acids: CASSPGTGFPYEQYF. CDR3 nucleotides: TGTGCCAGCAGCCCAGGGACAGGGTTTCCCTACGAGCAGTACTTC.

This clone was detected only once. The chain has TRBV27 and TRBJ2-1; 12 bases line up with TRBD1. The trim removed 6 bases at V and 6 bases at J, leaving 3 bases unmatched. Germline CDR1 reads MNHEY; CDR2 reads SMNVEV (reference sequence). The CDR3 extends over 14 amino acids. The CDR3 region is CASRGQGASNEQFF. CDR3 bases: TGTGCCAGCAGGGGACAGGGGGCAAGCAATGAGCAGTTCTTC.

The J gene is TRBJ2-3, the V gene TRBV27, with D tentatively TRBD2 (5 bases). CDR1 is MNHEY and CDR2 is SMNVEV in the germline V gene (reference sequence). Trimming stripped 6 bases from V and 6 bases from J, with 16 bases between. This CDR3 comprises 14 residues. The CDR3 is CASSQSLASDTQYF. The CDR3 DNA sequence: TGTGCCAGCAGCCAAAGCCTAGCCTCGGATACGCAGTATTTT.

V is TRBV28 and J is TRBJ2-7, with a tentative D call TRBD1 (5 bases). Germline-derived CDR1 and CDR2 are MDHEN and SYDVKM. V was trimmed by 3 bases and J by 2 bases, leaving 14 bases between them. The CDR3 length is 15 residues. In DNA, the CDR3 is TGTGCCAGCAGTTTCAGGAACAGGCCTACCTACGAGCAGTACTTC. Amino acid sequence: CASSFRNRPTYEQYF. The whole variable domain, filled in from reference TRBV28 and TRBJ2-7, reads DVKVTQSSRYLVKRTGEKVFLECVQDMDHENMFWYRQDPGLGLRLIYFSYDVKMKEKGDIPEGYSVSREKKERFSLILESASTNQTSMYLCASSFRNRPTYEQYFGPGTRLTVT.

This clone was observed a single time. This chain joins TRBV2 and TRBJ1-1; D gene uncertain. The V end lost 3 bases, the J end lost 1 base, and 9 bases lay between the germline ends. CDR1 and CDR2 (germline): SNHLY, FYNNEI. The CDR3 spans 14 residues. CDR3 residues: CASSDRERNTEAFF. In DNA, the CDR3 is TGTGCCAGCAGTGATCGGGAAAGGAACACTGAAGCTTTCTTT. The full variable domain, completed using reference TRBV2 and TRBJ1-1, is EPEVTQTPSHQVTQMGQEVILRCVPISNHLYFYWYRQILGQKVEFLVSFYNNEISEKSEIFDDQFSVERPDGSNFTLKIRSTKLEDSAMYFCASSDRERNTEAFFGQGTRLTVV.

This clone appeared a single time. The chain couples TRBV7-2 to TRBJ2-2; tentative D call: TRBD2 (5 bases). Per germline, CDR1 SGHTA and CDR2 FQGNSA. V shed 0 bases and J shed 1 base, with 6 bases lying between them. This CDR3 has 15 amino acids. The CDR3 sequence is CASSLAAGNTGELFF. CDR3 bases: TGTGCCAGCAGCTTAGCGGCGGGGAACACCGGGGAGCTGTTTTTT.

The chain combines TRBV7-9 with TRBJ1-1; TRBD1 matches at 9 bases. The germline gives CDR1 SEHNR, CDR2 FQNEAQ (reference sequence). V lost 5 bases and J lost 4; bases outside the gene matches: 17. The length of the CDR3 is 18 residues. Here the CDR3 reads CASSRLAGTGTVGTEAFF. DNA of the CDR3: TGTGCCAGCAGCAGATTGGCCGGGACAGGGACGGTTGGCACTGAAGCTTTCTTT. Full variable domain (missing parts from reference TRBV7-9 and TRBJ1-1): DTGVSQNPRHKITKRGQNVTFRCDPISEHNRLYWYRQTLGQGPEFLTYFQNEAQLEKSRLLSDRFSAERPKGSFSTLEIQRTEQGDSAMYLCASSRLAGTGTVGTEAFFGQGTRLTVV.

The gene calls are TRBV10-3 and TRBJ2-5, with TRBD1 matching over 12 bases. Germline V lookup: CDR1 ENHRY, CDR2 SYGVKD. The CDR3 consists of 16 residues. V shed 5 bases and J 5 bases; nucleotides not matched to a gene: 9. The CDR3 is CAISPGQGARRETQYF. The CDR3 DNA reads as TGTGCCATCAGTCCGGGACAGGGGGCGCGTAGGGAGACCCAGTACTTC.

The chain combines TRBV5-1 with TRBJ2-5, with TRBD1 identical over 9 bases. Germline V gene lookup returns CDR1 SGHRS and CDR2 YFSETQ. This CDR3 is 15 amino acids long. J lost 4 bases, V lost 2 bases, and 6 bases had no gene match. The CDR3 DNA sequence: TGCGCCAGCAGCTTCGGGACAGGGAGGTCAGAGACCCAGTACTTC. This codes for CASSFGTGRSETQYF. The full variable domain, completed using reference TRBV5-1 and TRBJ2-5, is KAGVTQTPRYLIKTRGQQVTLSCSPISGHRSVSWYQQTPGQGLQFLFEYFSETQRNKGNFPGRFSGRQFSNSRSEMNVSTLELGDSALYLCASSFGTGRSETQYFGPGTRLLVL.

The V and J genes are TRBV10-1 and TRBJ1-1; TRBD1 is a possible D gene (6 bases). Germline V CDR1 and CDR2: WNHNN, SYGVQD (reference sequence). V lost 5 bases to trimming and J lost 3 bases, with 16 bases between them. This CDR3 comprises 15 residues. The CDR3 spells CASSKRTEMYTEAFF. CDR3 nucleotide sequence: TGCGCCAGCAGTAAAAGGACAGAAATGTACACTGAAGCTTTCTTT.

V and J are TRBV11-2 and TRBJ2-4; 7 nucleotides align to TRBD1. CDR1 and CDR2 (germline): SGHAT, FQNNGV. CDR3 length: 17 residues. V was clipped by 0 bases and J by 6 bases; unmatched bases: 11. The CDR3 sequence: CASSLDSRGLTANIQYF. Here the CDR3 DNA reads TGTGCCAGCAGCTTAGATTCAAGGGGGCTGACTGCAAACATTCAGTACTTC.

This sequence joins TRBV5-4 and TRBJ2-3, with D maybe TRBD2 (6 bases). This CDR3 is built from 16 residues. The V end lost 5 bases, the J end lost 4 bases, and 20 bases lay between the germline ends. Per the germline V gene, CDR1 is SGHNT and CDR2 is YYREEE (reference sequence). The CDR3 sequence is CASSRKEGGEADTQYF. Here the CDR3 DNA reads TGTGCCAGCAGTCGGAAGGAGGGTGGTGAGGCAGATACGCAGTATTTT.

The chain uses TRBV2 and TRBJ1-4; TRBD1 is a possible D gene (6 bases). Trimming took off 4 bases at V and 3 bases at J, with 24 bases between the two ends. CDR3 length equals 19 residues. The germline gives CDR1 SNHLY, CDR2 FYNNEI. The CDR3 bases are TGTGCCAGCAGTGTTTATCAGGGGTCTCAATTATCTGCTAATGAAAAACTGTTTTTT. The encoded protein is CASSVYQGSQLSANEKLFF.

The rearrangement joins TRBV5-1 to TRBJ2-7, with TRBD1 matching over 8 bases. CDR1 is SGHRS and CDR2 is YFSETQ in the germline V gene. This CDR3 contains 16 residues. The J segment lost 5 bases and the V segment lost 4 bases, leaving 14 bases of the junction unmatched. In DNA, the CDR3 is TGCGCCAGCAGCGAACCCCTCGGGACAGGTAGCCACGAGCAGTACTTC. It yields the protein CASSEPLGTGSHEQYF.

V is TRBV7-8 and J is TRBJ1-2; D remains ambiguous. The CDR3 covers 12 residues. The ends were cut back, 3 bases at V and 1 base at J, with 3 bases in the middle. Germline values: CDR1 SGHVS, CDR2 FQNEAQ. The CDR3 spells CASSFGNYGYTF. DNA for the CDR3: TGTGCCAGCAGCTTCGGTAACTATGGCTACACCTTC.

This chain joins TRBV19 and TRBJ1-6; tentative D call: TRBD1 (6 bases). Trimming cost V 3 bases and J 9 bases, with 18 bases left between them. Looked up from germline, CDR1 is LNHDA and CDR2 is SQIVND (reference sequence). There are 16 residues in the CDR3. For the CDR3, the DNA is TGTGCCAGTAGTATGAAACCACAGGGAATCGGTTCACCCCTCCACTTT. The encoded protein is CASSMKPQGIGSPLHF.

The gene calls are TRBV28 and TRBJ1-2, with 8 bases identical to TRBD1. Trimming removed 5 bases from V and 4 bases from J; junction bases left unmatched: 9. The CDR3 contains 15 residues. Germline V gene sequence: CDR1 MDHEN, CDR2 SYDVKM. The CDR3 sequence: CASSLIDRGGYGYTF. Written as DNA, the CDR3 is TGTGCCAGCAGTCTTATTGACAGGGGTGGCTATGGCTACACCTTC.

This chain links TRBV9 with TRBJ2-1, with TRBD1 matching 7 bases. CDR3 length: 17 residues. V was pared by 3 bases and J by 9 bases, with 18 bases of the junction left unmatched. Germline CDR1 and CDR2: SGDLS and YYNGEE. CDR3 sequence: CASSAGGPGTFLGEQFF. The CDR3 DNA follows: TGTGCCAGCAGCGCAGGGGGTCCCGGGACATTTTTGGGTGAGCAGTTCTTC.

The chain uses TRBV2 and TRBJ2-5; tentative D call: TRBD2 (6 bases). The V and J ends lost 2 bases and 2 bases respectively, with 18 bases between them. This CDR3 is built from 17 residues. The germline gives CDR1 SNHLY, CDR2 FYNNEI. The CDR3 DNA sequence: TGTGCCAGCAGTGAATACGCCGGGGGAAGAAAACAAGAGACCCAGTACTTC. Its protein is CASSEYAGGRKQETQYF. The complete variable domain, with remaining parts taken from reference TRBV2 and TRBJ2-5, reads EPEVTQTPSHQVTQMGQEVILRCVPISNHLYFYWYRQILGQKVEFLVSFYNNEISEKSEIFDDQFSVERPDGSNFTLKIRSTKLEDSAMYFCASSEYAGGRKQETQYFGPGTRLLVL.

V is TRBV9 and J is TRBJ2-7, with TRBD1 as a possible D gene (6 bases). The DNA end lines up better with TRBJ2-5; the J call may be wrong. Germline CDR1 reads SGDLS; CDR2 reads YYNGEE. The CDR3 has 14 amino acids. CDR3 in amino acids: CASSAGQLKETQYF. CDR3 DNA: TGTGCCAGCAGCGCCGGACAGTTGAAAGAGACCCAGTACTTC.

The genes are TRBV5-1 and TRBJ2-7; 9 nucleotides match TRBD1. CDR1 is SGHRS and CDR2 is YFSETQ in the germline V gene. The CDR3 consists of 15 residues. Trimming at V came to 4 bases and at J to 4 bases, leaving 9 bases not matched to a gene. CDR3 in DNA: TGCGCCAGCAGCGAACAGGGGGCGCAGGGTTACGAGCAGTACTTC. This encodes CASSEQGAQGYEQYF.

The gene calls are TRBV2 and TRBJ2-1, with 14 bases that match TRBD2. V trimming: 6 bases; J trimming: 8 bases; junction bases outside the gene matches: 3. Germline CDR1 and CDR2: SNHLY and FYNNEI. The CDR3 sequence is 14 residues long. The CDR3 coding sequence is TGTGCCAGCAGGGGACTAGCGGGGGTAGATGAGCAGTTCTTC. This encodes CASRGLAGVDEQFF.

The gene calls are TRBV23-1 and TRBJ1-5; TRBD1 matches 7 bases. TRBV23-1 is classed as an ORF, of uncertain function. Unmatched junction bases numbered 15, after V lost 4 bases and J lost 3 bases. CDR3 size: 18 residues. The CDR3, as DNA: TGCGCCAGCAGTCTTCCGGGGCCGGAGAGGGGGCACAATCAGCCCCAGCATTTT. It is translated as CASSLPGPERGHNQPQHF.